This TCR beta chain was captured in a study of T-cell reconstitution after alpha-beta-depleted transplantation in children. The study, taken as a whole, reports: Recipient T cells and thymic progenitors that survived gave rise to the high TCRbeta diversity observed at day 60 in some patients. As was reported, about two months after transplant, alpha-beta T cells came from several hundred expanded graft clones.

Unique molecular identifiers were built into the TCRbeta library. TCRdb re-called the PCR reads through MiXCR, storing one row per CDR3 protein. The repertoire has around 440,000 distinct CDR3 sequences, over 9.5% of them found once; the top ten carry 2% to 2.5%. Germline CDR1 reads MNHEY; CDR2 reads SVGAGI. The CDR3 runs 15 residues. V dropped 6 bases and J dropped 9 bases, with 18 bases sitting between them. This clonotype appeared many times. The antigen is undetermined. The clonotype comes from a child younger than 10 with inherited bone marrow failure, due to receive a stem cell transplant. Sequenced here: PBMCs, sampled before TCRalphabeta/CD19-depleted stem cell transplant. V and J are TRBV6-5 and TRBJ1-6; D is possibly TRBD1 (6 bases). DNA for the CDR3: TGTGCCAGCAGCCGGGGGCTGGGGTTTGGTTCACCCCTCCACTTT. Amino acids: CASSRGLGFGSPLHF.